This T cell receptor (beta chain) emerged from a study of blood T cell repertoires in COVID-19. Study-wide context: Acute-phase and convalescent COVID-19 samples originated in the United States, Italy and Spain. T cells, B-cell-depleted T cells, or PBMCs provided the cDNA or gDNA that served as material.

As handled by the study authors: It was from reference gene primer amplification that nucleated cell counts were estimated. Sequencing used immunoSEQ multiplex PCR; TCRdb keeps in-frame clones, though not all of them. The V and J calls and clone size are taken from that table; D and trimming were inferred from the DNA. The sample carries some 700,000 clones, approximately 90% recorded once. Germline V gene data show CDR1 as SEHNR and CDR2 as FQNEAQ (reference sequence). V gave up 5 bases and J gave up 3 bases; unmatched junction bases: 3. There are 14 residues in the CDR3. The genes are TRBV7-9 and TRBJ2-7, with 11 bases fitting TRBD1. What was sequenced was peripheral blood. This clonotype originated in a woman aged 18-30 years with acute or convalescent COVID-19. Written as DNA, the CDR3 is TGTGCCAGCAGCATGGGACAGGGGGACTACGAGCAGTACTTC. It codes for CASSMGQGDYEQYF.